This TCR beta chain was profiled in a study of blood T cells in healthy people across ages. Primers used in a second PCR of roughly 7 to 12 cycles were a sample-barcoded 5' primer and a J-beta primer mix. Carrying 12 random nucleotides, a template-switch adaptor labeled each individual cDNA molecule. TCRdb itself ran the 5' RACE reads through MiXCR, one entry per CDR3 protein. The sample yields 750,000 or so distinct CDR3 sequences, 20% to 30% seen once. With respect to this clonotype: Its specificity is not known.

Study observations and caveats: Age brought a roughly linear fall in TCR beta diversity measured per million T cells.

The V gene lost 1 base and the J gene lost 0 bases, with 21 bases spanning the gap. Germline CDR1 and CDR2: SGHTA and FQGNSA. The CDR3 covers 19 residues. These same records also appear under a second study, on T cells of mothers and their children. That source adds: All RNA that had been extracted was used for cDNA synthesis at around 1.4 ug per 15 ul. Each mother yielded more than 9.5 million TCR beta CDR3 reads. Each child yielded several million reads.

The chain has TRBV7-2 and TRBJ2-5; TRBD2 might be the D (7 bases). This receptor was identified in a boy aged 10-17 years in good health. Sequencing used blood. The CDR3 coding sequence is TGTGCCAGCAGCTTAGAGGGGGGGTGGTGGCACCCACACCAAGAGACCCAGTACTTC. As protein: CASSLEGGWWHPHQETQYF.